The 17 T cell receptor beta chains below were found in one sample sequenced in a study of CD8+ T cells in alopecia areata. As the sequencing template, cDNA was produced by extracting RNA and reverse transcribing it. The assay was immunoSEQ multiplex PCR, and TCRdb's table has in-frame clones only and misses some. The data show some 190,000 clones, approximately 51% seen once. Treatment defined: oral pan-JAK inhibitor, 5-10 mg twice daily. This material consisted of CD8+ T cells sorted from blood, taken at week 52, from a patient treated with tofacitinib. All receptors derive from a human donor with alopecia areata.

The chain recombines TRBV29-1 with TRBJ1-4; D might be TRBD1 (5 bases). Germline V gene data show CDR1 as SQVTM and CDR2 as ANQGSEA. This CDR3 has 14 amino acids. V was clipped by 3 bases and J by 4 bases, with 12 bases between them. This CDR3 is CSVEVQGVNEKLFF. CDR3 in DNA: TGCAGCGTTGAGGTCCAGGGAGTTAATGAAAAACTGTTTTTT.

This clone was detected a few times. The chain employs TRBV5-1 and TRBJ1-6, with TRBD1 identical over 8 bases. Germline V gene lookup returns CDR1 SGHRS and CDR2 YFSETQ. V dropped 4 bases and J dropped 10; count of bases not matched to a gene: 10. The CDR3 loop spans 15 amino acids. CDR3 sequence: CASSRGGQEASPLHF. The CDR3, as DNA: TGCGCCAGCAGCCGTGGGGGACAGGAGGCCTCACCCCTCCACTTT.

The chain carries TRBV9 and TRBJ2-7; the match to TRBD2 covers 10 bases. Germline lookup yields CDR1 SGDLS and CDR2 YYNGEE. This CDR3 is built from 15 residues. The junction had 7 bases not matched to a gene; V was cut back by 4 bases and J by 3 bases. CDR3 DNA sequence: TGTGCCAGCAGCCCTGGGGCTAGCGGGGGCTACGAGCAGTACTTC. Protein sequence: CASSPGASGGYEQYF.

This clone has just a few counts. V usage is TRBV6-5 and J usage is TRBJ2-2; 7 bases agree with TRBD2. The germline V gene encodes CDR1 MNHEY and CDR2 SVGAGI. V lost 6 bases, J lost 7 bases, and 5 bases stayed unmatched. The CDR3 loop spans 13 amino acids. As DNA, the CDR3 is TGTGCCAGCAGCGAGGGACTAAGCGGGGAGCTGTTTTTT. Protein: CASSEGLSGELFF.

This clone was observed at least ten times. The chain recombines TRBV11-2 with TRBJ2-1; no clear D gene. V was clipped by 6 bases and J by 8 bases, with 11 bases between them. The germline gives CDR1 SGHAT, CDR2 FQNNGV. There are 12 residues in the CDR3. This CDR3 reads CASRLTAHEQFF. The CDR3 DNA reads TGTGCCAGCAGGTTGACGGCCCATGAGCAGTTCTTC.

The rearrangement uses TRBV4-2 and TRBJ1-4; 7 bases map to TRBD1. The V gene's germline CDR1 is LGHNA and CDR2 YNFKEQ. CDR3 size: 16 residues. V gave up 2 bases and J gave up 3 bases; unmatched junction bases: 6. The CDR3 protein is CASSQQGEAANEKLFF. DNA of the CDR3: TGTGCCAGCAGCCAACAGGGGGAGGCCGCTAATGAAAAACTGTTTTTT.

V usage is TRBV6-5 and J usage is TRBJ2-5, with a weak D call TRBD2 (6 bases). Trimming left V 5 bases short and J 5 bases short, with 15 bases between. The germline V gene has CDR1 MNHEY and CDR2 SVGAGI. The CDR3 is made up of 14 amino acids. This CDR3 is CASSAPGEWETQYF. The DNA for the CDR3 is TGTGCCAGCAGTGCACCGGGGGAATGGGAGACCCAGTACTTC.

The chain employs TRBV30 and TRBJ2-3; 8 nucleotides line up with TRBD2. Germline V gene sequence: CDR1 GTSNPN, CDR2 SVGIG (reference sequence). The V gene end was trimmed by 5 bases and the J gene end by 1 base; junction bases not matched to a gene: 5. There are 14 residues in the CDR3. The CDR3 loop is CAWELAEGTDTQYF. For the CDR3, the DNA is TGTGCCTGGGAACTAGCGGAAGGCACAGATACGCAGTATTTT. Drawing the rest from reference TRBV30 and TRBJ2-3, the complete variable domain is SQTIHQWPATLVQPVGSPLSLECTVEGTSNPNLYWYRQAAGRGLQLLFYSVGIGQISSEVPQNLSASRPQDRQFILSSKKLLLSDSGFYLCAWELAEGTDTQYFGPGTRLTVL.

This chain joins TRBV15 and TRBJ2-2; D is undetermined. Germline-derived CDR1 and CDR2 are LNHNV and YYDKDF (reference sequence). The germline V and J ends were trimmed by 1 base and 6 bases, with 0 bases remaining between them. CDR3 length: 11 amino acids. DNA for the CDR3: TGTGCCACCAGCAGAGCCGGGGAGCTGTTTTTT. Protein product: CATSRAGELFF.

This clone showed up just a few times. V usage is TRBV25-1 and J usage is TRBJ2-2, with D hard to call. CDR3 size: 12 residues. Germline assignment: CDR1 MGHDK and CDR2 SYGVNS. Trimming shortened V by 10 bases and J by 3 bases, and 9 bases separated the two germline ends. As DNA, the CDR3 is TGTGCCACGACGTTCTACACCGGGGAGCTGTTTTTT. It translates to CATTFYTGELFF.

The chain couples TRBV10-2 to TRBJ2-5, with 7 bases identical to TRBD1. V dropped 8 bases and J dropped 2; count of bases not matched to a gene: 2. The CDR3 covers 12 residues. Germline CDR1 and CDR2: WSHSY and SAAADI. The CDR3 DNA reads as TGCGCCAGCGGGGACAGTCAAGAGACCCAGTACTTC. This encodes CASGDSQETQYF.

This clone was observed a few times. V usage is TRBV9 and J usage is TRBJ1-2; 8 bases are shared with TRBD1. The germline CDR1 and CDR2 sequences are SGDLS and YYNGEE. V lost 0 bases and J lost 8; bases outside the gene matches: 12. The CDR3 is made up of 16 amino acids. The CDR3 sequence: CASSVDRTDRGGGYTF. The CDR3 DNA reads TGTGCCAGCAGCGTAGACCGTACCGACAGGGGAGGAGGCTACACCTTC. The variable domain in full, completed from reference TRBV9 and TRBJ1-2, reads DSGVTQTPKHLITATGQRVTLRCSPRSGDLSVYWYQQSLDQGLQFLIQYYNGEERAKGNILERFSAQQFPDLHSELNLSSLELGDSALYFCASSVDRTDRGGGYTFGSGTRLTVV.

The CDR3 bases are TGTGCCAGTAGTGAAATAGCGGGGGGCTACGAGCAGTACTTC. This encodes CASSEIAGGYEQYF. The chain carries TRBV19 and TRBJ2-7, with 10 bases matching TRBD2. With 5 bases clipped from V and 3 bases from J, the junction kept 4 bases outside the gene matches. The CDR3 length is 14 residues. Germline lookup yields CDR1 LNHDA and CDR2 SQIVND (reference sequence).

The chain recombines TRBV5-4 with TRBJ2-1, with 8 nucleotides matching TRBD2. The V gene's germline CDR1 is SGHNT and CDR2 YYREEE (reference sequence). The CDR3 loop spans 15 amino acids. With V trimmed by 4 bases and J by 5 bases, 8 bases remained unmatched. This CDR3 is CASSLSVGGDNEQFF. The CDR3 DNA is TGTGCCAGCAGCCTCTCGGTCGGGGGGGACAATGAGCAGTTCTTC.

This chain uses TRBV5-4 with TRBJ1-1; no clear D gene. The CDR3 loop spans 13 amino acids. Germline CDR1 SGHNT, CDR2 YYREEE (reference sequence). V lost 4 bases and J lost 6, with 13 bases in between. CDR3 DNA sequence: TGTGCCAGCAGCCCCGGGCGCCTACCTGAAGCTTTCTTT. It yields the protein CASSPGRLPEAFF.

J is TRBJ1-5 and V is TRBV27; D is uncertain. The CDR3 totals 14 residues. The ends were cut back, 7 bases at V and 3 bases at J, with 13 bases in the middle. Germline values: CDR1 MNHEY, CDR2 SMNVEV (reference sequence). The CDR3 is CASKSNSFNQPQHF. The CDR3 region has the DNA TGTGCCAGCAAAAGCAACAGCTTCAATCAGCCCCAGCATTTT.

The chain uses TRBV7-2 and TRBJ1-5; D gene uncertain. V shed 1 base and J shed 0 bases, with 1 base lying between them. The CDR3 is 13 amino acids. From germline, CDR1 is SGHTA and CDR2 FQGNSA. The CDR3 nucleotides read TGTGCCAGCAGCTTAGTTAGCAATCAGCCCCAGCATTTT. Its translation is CASSLVSNQPQHF.